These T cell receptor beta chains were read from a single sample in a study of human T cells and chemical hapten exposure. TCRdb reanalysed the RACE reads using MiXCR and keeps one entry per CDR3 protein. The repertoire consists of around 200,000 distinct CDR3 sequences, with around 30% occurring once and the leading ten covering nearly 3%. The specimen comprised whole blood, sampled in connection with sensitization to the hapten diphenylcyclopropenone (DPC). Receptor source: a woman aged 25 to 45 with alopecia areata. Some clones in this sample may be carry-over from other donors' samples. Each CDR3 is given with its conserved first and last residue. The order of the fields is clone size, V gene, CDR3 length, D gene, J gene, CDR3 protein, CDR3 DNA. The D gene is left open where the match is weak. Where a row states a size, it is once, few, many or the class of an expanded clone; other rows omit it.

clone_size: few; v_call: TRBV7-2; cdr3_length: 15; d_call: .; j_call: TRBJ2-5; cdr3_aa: CASSTQQRDSGTQYF; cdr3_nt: TGTGCCAGCAGCACTCAGCAAAGGGATTCGGGGACCCAGTACTTC
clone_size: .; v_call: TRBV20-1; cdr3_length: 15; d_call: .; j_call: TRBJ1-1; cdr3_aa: CSARVWGQGYTEAFF; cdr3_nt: TGCAGTGCTAGGGTCTGGGGGCAGGGGTACACTGAAGCTTTCTTT
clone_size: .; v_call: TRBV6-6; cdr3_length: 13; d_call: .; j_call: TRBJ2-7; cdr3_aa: CASSGGSPNEQYF; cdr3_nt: TGTGCCAGCAGCGGGGGTAGCCCCAACGAGCAGTACTTC
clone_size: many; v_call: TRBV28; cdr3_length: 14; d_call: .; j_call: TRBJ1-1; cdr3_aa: CASSPWNVNTEAFF; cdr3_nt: TGTGCCAGCAGCCCATGGAACGTTAACACTGAAGCTTTCTTT
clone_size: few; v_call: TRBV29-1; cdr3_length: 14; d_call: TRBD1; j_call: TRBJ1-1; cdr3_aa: CSAETGGLNTEAFF; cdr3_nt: TGCAGCGCTGAGACAGGGGGTTTGAACACTGAAGCTTTCTTT
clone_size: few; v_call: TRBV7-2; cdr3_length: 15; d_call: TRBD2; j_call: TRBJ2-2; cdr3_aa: CASSLVAGVIGELFF; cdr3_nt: TGTGCCAGCAGCTTAGTAGCGGGAGTCATCGGGGAGCTGTTTTTT
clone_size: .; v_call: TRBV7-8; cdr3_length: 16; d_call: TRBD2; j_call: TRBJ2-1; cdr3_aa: CASSFSSGGAWYEQFF; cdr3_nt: TGTGCCAGCAGCTTCTCTAGCGGGGGGGCCTGGTATGAGCAGTTCTTC
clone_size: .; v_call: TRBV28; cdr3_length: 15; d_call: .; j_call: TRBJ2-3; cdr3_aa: CASSVGGRKTDTQYF; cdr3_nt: TGTGCCAGCAGCGTGGGAGGTAGAAAGACAGATACGCAGTATTTT
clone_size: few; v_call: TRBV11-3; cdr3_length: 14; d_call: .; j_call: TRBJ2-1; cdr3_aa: CASSLEGTYNEQFF; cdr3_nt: TGTGCCAGCAGCTTAGAGGGTACCTACAATGAGCAGTTCTTC
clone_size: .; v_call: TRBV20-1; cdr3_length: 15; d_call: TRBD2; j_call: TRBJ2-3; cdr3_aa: CSGRASGSATDTQYF; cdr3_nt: TGCAGTGGCCGGGCTAGCGGGTCCGCCACAGATACGCAGTATTTT
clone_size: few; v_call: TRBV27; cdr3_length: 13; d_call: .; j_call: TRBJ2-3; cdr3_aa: CASRSGSTDTQYF; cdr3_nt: TGTGCCAGCAGGAGCGGCAGCACAGATACGCAGTATTTT
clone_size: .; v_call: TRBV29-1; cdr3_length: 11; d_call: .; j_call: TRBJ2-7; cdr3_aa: CSVDWGYEQYF; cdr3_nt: TGCAGCGTTGACTGGGGCTACGAGCAGTACTTC
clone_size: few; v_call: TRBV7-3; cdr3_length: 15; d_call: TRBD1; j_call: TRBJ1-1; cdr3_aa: CASSSGQGLNTEAFF; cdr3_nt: TGTGCCAGCAGCTCCGGACAGGGTTTGAACACTGAAGCTTTCTTT
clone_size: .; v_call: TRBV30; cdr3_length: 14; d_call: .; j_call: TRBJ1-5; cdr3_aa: CAWSVQGGNQPQHF; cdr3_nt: TGTGCCTGGAGTGTACAAGGCGGCAATCAGCCCCAGCATTTT
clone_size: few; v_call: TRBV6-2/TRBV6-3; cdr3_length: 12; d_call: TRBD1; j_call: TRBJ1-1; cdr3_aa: CASNDPGQEAFF; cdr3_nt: TGTGCCAGCAACGATCCGGGACAGGAAGCTTTCTTT
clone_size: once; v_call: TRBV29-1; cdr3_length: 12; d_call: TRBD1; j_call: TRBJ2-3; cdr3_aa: CSAYTGDDTQYF; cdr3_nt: TGCAGCGCTTATACAGGGGATGATACGCAGTATTTT
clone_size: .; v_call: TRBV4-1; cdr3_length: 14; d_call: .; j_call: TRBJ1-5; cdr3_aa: CASSQVLVNQPQHF; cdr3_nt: TGCGCCAGCAGCCAAGTTCTGGTGAATCAGCCCCAGCATTTT
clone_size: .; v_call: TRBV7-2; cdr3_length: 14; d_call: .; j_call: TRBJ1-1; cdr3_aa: CASSQGGVGTEAFF; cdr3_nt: TGTGCCAGCAGCCAGGGAGGGGTAGGGACTGAAGCTTTCTTT
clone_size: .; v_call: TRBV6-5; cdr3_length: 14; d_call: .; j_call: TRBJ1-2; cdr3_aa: CASSGANSDYGYTF; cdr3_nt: TGTGCCAGCTCAGGGGCGAACTCTGACTATGGCTACACCTTC
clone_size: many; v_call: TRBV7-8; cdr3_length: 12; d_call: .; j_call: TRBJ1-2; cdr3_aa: CASSLEGSLYTF; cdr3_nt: TGTGCCAGCAGCTTAGAAGGTAGTCTCTACACCTTC
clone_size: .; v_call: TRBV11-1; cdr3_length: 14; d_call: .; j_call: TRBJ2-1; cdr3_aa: CASSPGPSNNEQFF; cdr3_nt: TGTGCCAGCAGCCCAGGACCCTCTAACAATGAGCAGTTCTTC
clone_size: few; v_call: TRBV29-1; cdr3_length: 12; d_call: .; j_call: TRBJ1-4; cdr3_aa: CSVGSRNEKLFF; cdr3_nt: TGCAGCGTTGGTAGTAGGAATGAAAAACTGTTTTTT
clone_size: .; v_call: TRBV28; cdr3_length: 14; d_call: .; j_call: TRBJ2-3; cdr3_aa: CASRWGRATDTQYF; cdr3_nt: TGTGCCAGCCGTTGGGGCAGGGCTACAGATACGCAGTATTTT
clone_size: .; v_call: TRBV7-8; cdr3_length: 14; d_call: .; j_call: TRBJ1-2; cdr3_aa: CASSRAGAYYGYTF; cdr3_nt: TGTGCCAGCAGCCGAGCGGGGGCATACTATGGCTACACCTTC
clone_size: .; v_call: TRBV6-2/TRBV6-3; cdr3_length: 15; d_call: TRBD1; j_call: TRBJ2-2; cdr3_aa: CASSGQGSRTGELFF; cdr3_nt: TGTGCCAGCAGCGGACAGGGAAGCAGAACCGGGGAGCTGTTTTTT
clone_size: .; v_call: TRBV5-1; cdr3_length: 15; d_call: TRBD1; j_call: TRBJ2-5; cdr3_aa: CASSPLTGDGETQYF; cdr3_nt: TGCGCCAGCAGCCCCCTGACAGGGGATGGAGAGACCCAGTACTTC